This TCR beta chain was sequenced for a study of T cell responses to AZD1222 COVID-19 vaccine (dated by TCRdb to the early 2020s). Broadly, across the study: TCR sequencing was performed for roughly 250 trial participants, of whom some 200 were given two doses of AZD1222 and some 26 were given two doses of MenACWY control vaccine. Trial participants were enrolled by age into subgroups of 18-55, 56-69 and 70-plus years, and about 150, 27 and 61 TCR-sequenced participants, respectively, were included in these subgroups.

To note about this clone: The antigen it binds to is not known. Qualities for individual bases were not recorded, and no much larger clone is one base off.

This specimen's time point label, per the study, means: about 28 days (+/-7) after the second vaccine dose. Because spike-specific TCR depth and breadth did not differ between the two schedules, AZD1222 recipients who got a second dose at roughly 4 weeks were pooled with those who got a second dose at roughly 12 weeks. Vaccinee samples were obtained from the UK trials COV001 and COV002, which included a single-blind randomized controlled phase 2/3 trial of AZD1222 (ChAdOx1 nCoV-19) in healthy adults. Trial participant PBMC samples were collected at day 0 and day 28 after the second dose for TCRbeta chain sequencing. The CDR3 regions of human TCRbeta chains were analyzed by immunosequencing. From the authors' description of their analysis: TCRs in the repertoires were matched against a reference library of SARS-CoV-2-specific TCRs that had been generated with the MIRA antigen-specificity platform. Breadth was defined as the fraction of unique TCRs that were SARS-CoV-2-associated, and depth was defined as the fraction of total T cells that were SARS-CoV-2-associated. Using the MIRA data, every spike-specific TCR was mapped to the spike region that the TCR reacted to and assigned to either a CD4 or a CD8 class. Log10-transformed breadth and depth values were compared by one-way ANOVA with Sidak's multiple comparisons tests. This is the immuneACCESS table as TCRdb keeps it, with only in-frame sequences that have V and J called. A part of the clones is gone; compared with another copy, unresolved V genes explain less than half, and the rest is unexplained. The DNA gave D and trimming, while V, J and clone size come from that table. The sample has roughly 200,000 clones on record, just over 90% of them singletons. The leading ten clones occupy 1.5% to 2% of the sample.

The germline V gene specifies SGHDN as CDR1 and FVKESK as CDR2. The CDR3 has 12 amino acids, counting the end cysteine and phenylalanine. Here the CDR3 DNA is all that survives: 36 bases in frame from base 1. Between the V and J ends, shortened by 1 base and 10 bases respectively, the junction contains 11 bases. Results the study describes overall, beyond this receptor: Epitopes outside the regions mutated in the B.1.351 and B.1.1.7 variants were reportedly recognized by nearly half of the unique spike-specific TCRs. The whole spike protein was spanned by vaccine-associated CD4 TCRs, and dominant responses were seen in regions 160-218 and 743-854. Most participants were white British and females outnumbered males, and the authors suggested that clonal diversity may have been underestimated. Because no day 14 peak-response samples were available, the repertoires could be characterized only after the peak T cell response. Conclusions about previously exposed vaccinees were limited because only six AZD1222 recipients were SARS-CoV-2 seropositive at baseline. A significant rise in spike-specific TCR breadth and depth was observed after two AZD1222 doses relative to day 0 and relative to MenACWY recipients. The 56-69-year group was small, and its depth increase did not reach significance, likely because of low power.

This TCR was sampled from an adult who received the AZD1222 COVID-19 vaccine. The V and J genes are TRBV14 and TRBJ2-7; a confident D gene designation cannot be given. The specimen comprised peripheral blood, sampled 28 days after the second AZD1222 dose. The DNA sequence reads TGTGCCAGCAGCCAAGGGACGTTTGAACAGTACTTC. Its protein is CASSQGTFEQYF.